A selection of T cell receptor beta chains follows, all from one sample in a study of shared T cell receptors in the human thymus. The protocol was immunoSEQ multiplex PCR, while the TCRdb copy is restricted to in-frame clones and leaves out a portion. This sample yields 650,000 to 950,000 clones, of which 80% to 90% are seen a single time; 0.0095% to 0.011% belongs to the top ten. This same sample was also taken into another study, of human thymus T cells.

The sequencing input was thymocytes. Receptors originate from a girl under three years old with a congenital heart defect. Both conserved end residues are part of each CDR3. The D gene is left open where the match is weak. Clone size, where shown, is once, few, many, or a class for clones that have expanded.

clone_size: .
j_call: TRBJ1-5
d_call: .
v_call: TRBV6-1
cdr3_aa: CASKLPRSNQPQHF
cdr3_nt: TGTGCCAGCAAGCTCCCGCGTAGCAATCAGCCCCAGCATTTT

clone_size: .
j_call: TRBJ1-2
d_call: TRBD1
v_call: TRBV4-3
cdr3_aa: CASSRQNRGGYTF
cdr3_nt: TGCGCCAGCAGCCGACAGAACAGGGGTGGCTACACCTTC

clone_size: .
j_call: TRBJ2-1
d_call: TRBD1
v_call: TRBV7-4
cdr3_aa: CASSAGTGGYNEQFF
cdr3_nt: TGTGCCAGCAGCGCCGGGACAGGGGGCTACAATGAGCAGTTCTTC

clone_size: .
j_call: TRBJ2-1
d_call: .
v_call: TRBV5-4
cdr3_aa: CASIQLPLGGAPVNEQFF
cdr3_nt: TGTGCCAGCATCCAATTACCTTTAGGGGGGGCGCCGGTCAATGAGCAGTTCTTC

clone_size: .
j_call: TRBJ2-1
d_call: TRBD1
v_call: TRBV4-1
cdr3_aa: CASSLGQGYEQFF
cdr3_nt: TGCGCCAGCAGCCTTGGACAGGGCTATGAGCAGTTCTTC

clone_size: .
j_call: TRBJ2-5
d_call: TRBD1
v_call: TRBV7-2
cdr3_aa: CASSCGQGDQETQYF
cdr3_nt: TGTGCCAGCAGCTGTGGACAGGGGGACCAAGAGACCCAGTACTTC

clone_size: .
j_call: TRBJ2-7
d_call: TRBD1
v_call: TRBV4-3
cdr3_aa: CASSPGQGSYEQYF
cdr3_nt: TGCGCCAGCAGCCCGGGACAGGGCTCCTACGAGCAGTACTTC

clone_size: .
j_call: TRBJ2-3
d_call: TRBD2
v_call: TRBV19
cdr3_aa: CASSIGGGADTQYF
cdr3_nt: TGTGCCAGTAGTATAGGCGGGGGGGCAGATACGCAGTATTTT

clone_size: .
j_call: TRBJ2-3
d_call: TRBD1
v_call: TRBV2
cdr3_aa: CARGQGNTDTQYF
cdr3_nt: TGTGCGAGGGGGCAGGGAAACACAGATACGCAGTATTTT

clone_size: .
j_call: TRBJ1-1
d_call: .
v_call: TRBV27
cdr3_aa: CASSKKKNSRGGQADLNTEAFF
cdr3_nt: TGTGCCAGCAGCAAGAAAAAAAACTCTCGGGGGGGGCAGGCTGACCTGAACACTGAAGCTTTCTTT

clone_size: .
j_call: TRBJ2-7
d_call: .
v_call: TRBV4-3
cdr3_aa: CASSPSKDTVPYEQYF
cdr3_nt: TGCGCCAGCAGCCCGTCCAAGGACACAGTGCCCTACGAGCAGTACTTC

clone_size: once
j_call: TRBJ1-5
d_call: TRBD1
v_call: TRBV19
cdr3_aa: CATNTHTGGSQPQHF
cdr3_nt: TGTGCCACCAATACGCACACAGGGGGCAGCCAGCCCCAGCATTTT

clone_size: .
j_call: TRBJ1-4
d_call: TRBD1
v_call: TRBV4-2
cdr3_aa: CASSQGVPGQGGEKLFF
cdr3_nt: TGTGCCAGCAGCCAAGGGGTACCGGGACAGGGTGGCGAAAAACTGTTTTTT

clone_size: .
j_call: TRBJ1-2
d_call: TRBD1
v_call: TRBV29-1
cdr3_aa: CSALADRPRQMNYGYTF
cdr3_nt: TGCAGCGCCCTTGCGGACAGGCCGAGACAAATGAACTATGGCTACACCTTC

clone_size: .
j_call: TRBJ2-5
d_call: TRBD1
v_call: TRBV5-6
cdr3_aa: CASSLQGAEETQYF
cdr3_nt: TGTGCCAGCAGCCTACAGGGGGCGGAGGAGACCCAGTACTTC

clone_size: .
j_call: TRBJ2-3
d_call: TRBD2
v_call: TRBV19
cdr3_aa: CASSPRLAGTDTQYF
cdr3_nt: TGTGCCAGTAGTCCCCGACTAGCGGGCACAGATACGCAGTATTTT

clone_size: once
j_call: TRBJ2-7
d_call: .
v_call: TRBV5-6
cdr3_aa: CASSLPGSGEQYF
cdr3_nt: TGTGCCAGCAGCTTGCCGGGATCGGGCGAGCAGTACTTC

clone_size: once
j_call: TRBJ1-2
d_call: .
v_call: TRBV25-1
cdr3_aa: CASSERYVEVAPVGYTF
cdr3_nt: TGTGCCAGCAGTGAAAGATATGTGGAGGTCGCACCCGTGGGCTACACCTTC

clone_size: .
j_call: TRBJ1-6
d_call: TRBD1
v_call: TRBV6-4
cdr3_aa: CASSDSGTGGISPLHF
cdr3_nt: TGTGCCAGCAGTGACTCCGGGACAGGGGGCATTTCACCCCTCCACTTT

clone_size: .
j_call: TRBJ1-4
d_call: TRBD1
v_call: TRBV5-1
cdr3_aa: CASSSSGQGNEKLFF
cdr3_nt: TGCGCCAGCAGCTCCTCGGGACAGGGAAATGAAAAACTGTTTTTT

clone_size: .
j_call: TRBJ2-5
d_call: .
v_call: TRBV2
cdr3_aa: CASRPGRLSRETQYF
cdr3_nt: TGTGCCAGCAGGCCAGGAAGGTTGTCCAGGGAGACCCAGTACTTC

clone_size: .
j_call: TRBJ1-6
d_call: TRBD1
v_call: TRBV27
cdr3_aa: CASSWGPRGLYYNSPLHF
cdr3_nt: TGTGCCAGCAGTTGGGGCCCGAGGGGGCTTTACTATAATTCACCCCTCCACTTT

clone_size: few
j_call: TRBJ2-5
d_call: TRBD1
v_call: TRBV14
cdr3_aa: CASSQDPTGPYQETQYF
cdr3_nt: TGTGCCAGCAGCCAAGATCCGACAGGGCCTTACCAAGAGACCCAGTACTTC

clone_size: once
j_call: TRBJ1-6
d_call: TRBD1
v_call: TRBV7-9
cdr3_aa: CASSSYRTGRNSPLHF
cdr3_nt: TGTGCCAGCAGCTCCTACCGGACAGGGAGGAATTCACCCCTCCACTTT

clone_size: .
j_call: TRBJ2-7
d_call: .
v_call: TRBV9
cdr3_aa: CASSPTGKTSYEQYF
cdr3_nt: TGTGCCAGCAGCCCCACCGGGAAGACCTCCTACGAGCAGTACTTC

clone_size: .
j_call: TRBJ2-2
d_call: TRBD1
v_call: TRBV29-1
cdr3_aa: CSVTGTGNEYFTGELFF
cdr3_nt: TGCAGCGTCACCGGGACAGGGAACGAGTATTTCACCGGGGAGCTGTTTTTT

clone_size: .
j_call: TRBJ2-7
d_call: TRBD1
v_call: TRBV2
cdr3_aa: CASSWDRLSYEQYF
cdr3_nt: TGTGCCAGCAGTTGGGACAGGCTTAGCTACGAGCAGTACTTC

clone_size: .
j_call: TRBJ2-5
d_call: .
v_call: TRBV2
cdr3_aa: CASSERVGLQQETQYF
cdr3_nt: TGTGCCAGCAGTGAAAGGGTGGGACTCCAACAAGAGACCCAGTACTTC

clone_size: once
j_call: TRBJ1-5
d_call: TRBD1
v_call: TRBV10-3
cdr3_aa: CAISRTGGNQPQHF
cdr3_nt: TGTGCCATCAGCAGGACAGGGGGCAATCAGCCCCAGCATTTT

clone_size: .
j_call: TRBJ2-7
d_call: TRBD1
v_call: TRBV4-3
cdr3_aa: CASSQGGTGSSYEQYF
cdr3_nt: TGCGCCAGCAGCCAAGGGGGGACAGGGAGCTCCTACGAGCAGTACTTC

clone_size: .
j_call: TRBJ1-5
d_call: TRBD1
v_call: TRBV19
cdr3_aa: CASSIKGQGFNQPQHF
cdr3_nt: TGTGCCAGTAGTATAAAGGGACAGGGCTTTAATCAGCCCCAGCATTTT

clone_size: .
j_call: TRBJ1-2
d_call: .
v_call: TRBV15
cdr3_aa: CATSIGAPRGYGYTF
cdr3_nt: TGTGCCACCAGCATAGGAGCCCCTCGGGGCTATGGCTACACCTTC

clone_size: .
j_call: TRBJ1-6
d_call: .
v_call: TRBV18
cdr3_aa: CASSPRTPLHF
cdr3_nt: TGTGCCAGCTCACCGAGGACACCCCTCCACTTT

clone_size: .
j_call: TRBJ1-2
d_call: TRBD1
v_call: TRBV5-1
cdr3_aa: CASSSPTGMNYGYTF
cdr3_nt: TGCGCCAGCAGCTCCCCGACAGGGATGAACTATGGCTACACCTTC

clone_size: .
j_call: TRBJ1-3
d_call: .
v_call: TRBV5-4
cdr3_aa: CASSARLGGSGNTIYF
cdr3_nt: TGTGCCAGCAGCGCCCGTCTGGGAGGCTCTGGAAACACCATATATTTT

clone_size: few
j_call: TRBJ1-4
d_call: TRBD1
v_call: TRBV14
cdr3_aa: CASSQGRGQGNEKLFF
cdr3_nt: TGTGCCAGCAGCCAAGGTCGGGGACAGGGGAATGAAAAACTGTTTTTT

clone_size: .
j_call: TRBJ1-1
d_call: .
v_call: TRBV4-1
cdr3_aa: CASRPSSIVPTEAFF
cdr3_nt: TGCGCCAGCAGACCCTCTTCTATTGTACCGACTGAAGCTTTCTTT

clone_size: .
j_call: TRBJ2-7
d_call: TRBD1
v_call: TRBV6-1
cdr3_aa: CASSDPKGGQGAREQYF
cdr3_nt: TGTGCCAGCAGTGATCCGAAGGGAGGACAGGGGGCGAGGGAGCAGTACTTC

clone_size: .
j_call: TRBJ2-7
d_call: TRBD1
v_call: TRBV6-1
cdr3_aa: CASSEPPGTVPDYEQYF
cdr3_nt: TGTGCCAGCAGTGAACCCCCTGGGACAGTCCCCGACTACGAGCAGTACTTC